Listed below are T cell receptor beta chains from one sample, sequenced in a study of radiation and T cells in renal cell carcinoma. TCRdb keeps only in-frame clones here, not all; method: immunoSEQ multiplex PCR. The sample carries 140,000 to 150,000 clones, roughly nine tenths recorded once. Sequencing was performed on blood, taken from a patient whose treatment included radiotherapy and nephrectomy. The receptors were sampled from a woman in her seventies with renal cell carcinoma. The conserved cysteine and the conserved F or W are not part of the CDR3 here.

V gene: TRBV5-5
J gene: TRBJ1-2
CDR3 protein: ASSLADRLGYT

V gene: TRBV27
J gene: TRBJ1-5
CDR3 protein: ASSRQGHQPQH

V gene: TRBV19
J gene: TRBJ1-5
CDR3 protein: ASSSQKGQPQH

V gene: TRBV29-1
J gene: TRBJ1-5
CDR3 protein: SVGHSNNQPQH

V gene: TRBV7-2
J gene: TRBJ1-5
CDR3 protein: ASSLDYSNQPQH

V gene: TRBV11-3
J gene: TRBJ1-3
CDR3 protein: ASSLRENTIY

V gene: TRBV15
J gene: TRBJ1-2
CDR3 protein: ATSRELYGYT

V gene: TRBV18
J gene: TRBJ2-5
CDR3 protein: ASSRQGPRSSETQY

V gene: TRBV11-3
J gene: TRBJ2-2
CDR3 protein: ASSLSVTGELF

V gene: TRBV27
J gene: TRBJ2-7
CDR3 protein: ASSFTIPGLASYEQY

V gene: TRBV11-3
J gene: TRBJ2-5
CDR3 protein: ASSPDWETQY

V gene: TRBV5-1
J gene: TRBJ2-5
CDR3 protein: ASSLGVGSFQETQY

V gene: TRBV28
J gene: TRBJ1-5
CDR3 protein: ASSYGGQPQH

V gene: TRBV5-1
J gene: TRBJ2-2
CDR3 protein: ASSLASRGIQNTGELF

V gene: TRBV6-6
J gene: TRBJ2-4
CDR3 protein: ASSYLGTAQDIQY

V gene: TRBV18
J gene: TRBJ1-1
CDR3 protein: ASSSGTNTEAF

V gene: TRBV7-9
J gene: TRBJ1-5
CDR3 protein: ASSLGGSKGNQPQH

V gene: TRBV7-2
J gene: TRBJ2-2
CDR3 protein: ASSLGRNTGELF

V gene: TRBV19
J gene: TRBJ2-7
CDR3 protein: ASSIQISSYEQY

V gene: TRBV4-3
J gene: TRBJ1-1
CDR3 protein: ASSQDSMANTEAF

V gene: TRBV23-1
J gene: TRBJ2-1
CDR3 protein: ASSYRVGCSNEQF

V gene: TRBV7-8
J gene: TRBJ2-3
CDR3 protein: ASSLPGTGGTQY

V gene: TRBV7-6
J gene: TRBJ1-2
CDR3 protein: ASSSQTGPSYGYT